This T cell receptor (beta chain) originates from a study of vaccination and CD4 T cells after COVID-19. Across the study: Sampling that followed vaccination took place a median around 70 days after dose two, within a range of 14 to 241. SARS-CoV-2, HCoV-NL63, HCoV-OC43 and HCoV-229E supplied the overlapping spike peptides used to stimulate cells. General study findings and limits: Researchers report that a median roughly 85% of reactive clones in convalescent patients surfaced only post-vaccination.

A word on this clonotype: The antigen is not known.

Treatment defined: roughly 10-day PBMC culture with coronavirus spike peptide pools or control peptides (ViraFEST assay). Once peptide pools had expanded antigen-specific T cells, ViraFEST sequenced TCRs. The V gene end was trimmed by 8 bases and the J gene end by 5 bases; junction bases not matched to a gene: 11. Germline V gene data show CDR1 as SEHNR and CDR2 as FQNEAQ (reference sequence). The length of the CDR3 is 14 residues. Cultured CD4+ T cell DNA was sequenced using the Oncomine TCR Beta short-read assay. TCRdb itself ran the PCR reads through MiXCR, one entry per CDR3 protein. Among approximately 11,000 distinct CDR3 sequences listed, approximately 60% were seen once.

This TCR was recovered from a human donor who had recovered from COVID-19. Specimen: CD4+ T cells from blood, cultured in vitro. The chain employs TRBV7-9 and TRBJ2-5; TRBD2 aligns across 7 bases. The CDR3 DNA is TGTGCCAGCCAAAGCGGGACGGTGTGGGAGACCCAGTACTTC. It translates to CASQSGTVWETQYF.